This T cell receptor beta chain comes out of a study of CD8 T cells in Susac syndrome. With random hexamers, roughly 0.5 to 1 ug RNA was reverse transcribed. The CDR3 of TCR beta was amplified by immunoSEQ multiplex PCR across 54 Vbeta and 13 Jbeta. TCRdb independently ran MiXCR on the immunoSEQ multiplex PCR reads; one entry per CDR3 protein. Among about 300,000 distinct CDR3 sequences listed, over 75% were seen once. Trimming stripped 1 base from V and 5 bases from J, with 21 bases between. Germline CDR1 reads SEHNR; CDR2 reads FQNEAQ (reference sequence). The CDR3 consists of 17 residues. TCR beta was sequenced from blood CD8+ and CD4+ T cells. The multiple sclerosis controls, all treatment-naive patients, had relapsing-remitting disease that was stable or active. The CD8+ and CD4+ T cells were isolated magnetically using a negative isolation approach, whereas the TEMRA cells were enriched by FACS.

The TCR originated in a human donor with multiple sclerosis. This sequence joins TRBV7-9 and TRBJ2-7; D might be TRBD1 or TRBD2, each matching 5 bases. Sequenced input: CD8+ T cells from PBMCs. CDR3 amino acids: CASSLVPAGTADDEQYF. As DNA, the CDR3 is TGTGCCAGCAGCTTAGTTCCTGCCGGGACGGCGGACGACGAGCAGTACTTC.